Listed here are 10 T cell receptor beta chains from one sample, sequenced in a study of T cell changes during pregnancy in multiple sclerosis. Assay: immunoSEQ multiplex PCR; the TCRdb copy retains only in-frame clones and omits some. The table includes roughly 87,000 clones, roughly nine tenths detected once. Sequenced material: PBMCs, taken in the first trimester of pregnancy. These receptors originate from a female donor in good health, serving as a control in a pregnancy study. Some clones in this sample may be carry-over from other donors' samples.

The chain carries TRBV7-2 and TRBJ2-7, with 11 nucleotides matching TRBD2. The CDR3 is 13 residues long. With V trimmed by 3 bases and J by 6 bases, 1 base remained unmatched. Germline lookup yields CDR1 SGHTA and CDR2 FQGNSA. CDR3 DNA sequence: TGTGCCAGCAGCTTCACTAGCGGGGGCGAGCAGTACTTC. It specifies CASSFTSGGEQYF.

DNA of the CDR3: TGTGCCAGCAGCAACGGACAGGGGTATCGCAATCAGCCCCAGCATTTT. As protein: CASSNGQGYRNQPQHF. V gene TRBV28 combines with J gene TRBJ1-5; TRBD1 matches at 9 bases. CDR1 and CDR2 (germline): MDHEN, SYDVKM. Germline trimming cut 6 bases from V and 2 bases from J; bases unmatched to any gene: 8. CDR3 size: 16 residues.

This sequence joins TRBV25-1 and TRBJ1-1, with 7 bases fitting TRBD1. The CDR3 runs to 15 residues. The germline CDR1 and CDR2 sequences are MGHDK and SYGVNS. With 1 base clipped from V and 0 bases from J, the junction kept 2 bases outside the gene matches. CDR3 sequence reads: CASSESTGLNTEAFF. In DNA, the CDR3 is TGTGCCAGCAGTGAATCGACAGGGCTGAACACTGAAGCTTTCTTT.

The J gene is TRBJ2-1, the V gene TRBV20-1, with a possible D match to TRBD1 (5 bases). The V and J ends lost 7 bases and 10 bases respectively, with 14 bases between them. CDR3 length: 11 amino acids. The germline V gene encodes CDR1 DFQATT and CDR2 SNEGSKA (reference sequence). The DNA of the CDR3 is TGCAGTGGTACACATCCAGGGGAGCAGTTCTTC. Residues: CSGTHPGEQFF.

V and J are TRBV4-3 and TRBJ2-7, with D hard to call. Germline V gives CDR1 LGHNA, CDR2 YSLEER. The ends were cut back, 2 bases at V and 2 bases at J, with 7 bases in the middle. The CDR3 sequence is 13 residues long. As DNA, the CDR3 is TGCGCCAGCAGCCAAACGACAACCTACGAGCAGTACTTC. It translates to CASSQTTTYEQYF.

This clone was observed a handful of times. As DNA, the CDR3 is TGTGCCAGCAGCCGGAGGGAGGGAGCTTCACCCCTCCACTTT. It translates to CASSRREGASPLHF. The chain employs TRBV5-6 and TRBJ1-6; D is undetermined. The CDR3 length is 14 residues. Trimming left V 4 bases short and J 9 bases short, with 14 bases between. The germline CDR1 and CDR2 sequences are SGHDT and YYEEEE.

This rearrangement joins TRBV16 to TRBJ2-1, with 10 positions matching TRBD1. The germline gives CDR1 KGHSY, CDR2 FQNENV. The CDR3 has 15 amino acids. The junction had 2 bases not matched to a gene; V was cut back by 3 bases and J by 3 bases. This CDR3 is CASSQDRGVYNEQFF. The CDR3 DNA reads TGTGCCAGCAGCCAGGACAGGGGGGTCTACAATGAGCAGTTCTTC.

The rearrangement links TRBV25-1 to TRBJ2-5; a weak D match, TRBD2 (5 bases). The germline V gene encodes CDR1 MGHDK and CDR2 SYGVNS. V lost 4 bases to trimming and J lost 5 bases, with 11 bases between them. This CDR3 contains 13 residues. The CDR3 nucleotides read TGTGCCAGCAGTGTGGTATCGGGGGAGACCCAGTACTTC. Protein: CASSVVSGETQYF.

This clone is a singleton in its sample. The junction departs from the called germline gene at one end, perhaps through a read error. The chain recombines TRBV5-1 with TRBJ1-1; D is perhaps TRBD1 (5 bases). The germline V gene encodes CDR1 SGHRS and CDR2 YFSETQ. The length of the CDR3 is 14 residues. CDR3 amino acids: CASTLGRGNTEAFF. The CDR3 bases are TGCGCCAGCACCTTGGGACGGGGGAACACTGAAGCTTTCTTT.

The chain combines TRBV28 with TRBJ2-7; D not resolved. The V end lost 7 bases, the J end lost 2 bases, and 15 bases lay between the germline ends. The CDR3 loop spans 14 amino acids. Germline loops: CDR1 MDHEN, CDR2 SYDVKM. The CDR3 DNA is TGTGCCAGCATGGCCTCGAGACACCCCTACGAGCAGTACTTC. Encoded protein: CASMASRHPYEQYF. Supplemented by reference TRBV28 and TRBJ2-7, the full variable domain reads DVKVTQSSRYLVKRTGEKVFLECVQDMDHENMFWYRQDPGLGLRLIYFSYDVKMKEKGDIPEGYSVSREKKERFSLILESASTNQTSMYLCASMASRHPYEQYFGPGTRLTVT.